The rows below give T cell receptor beta chains drawn from one sample of a study of human T cells and chemical hapten exposure. TCRdb called the RACE reads again in MiXCR, with one record for every CDR3 protein. The profile covers 280,000 or so distinct CDR3 sequences, with just under 8% appearing a single time and 1.2% taken by the ten largest. The specimen comprised whole blood, sampled in connection with sensitization to the hapten diphenylcyclopropenone (DPC). All receptors come from a man aged 18 to 30 with alopecia areata. Some clones in this sample may be carry-over from other donors' samples. Each CDR3 is given with its conserved first and last residue. The D gene is left open where the match is weak. Expanded clones are given a class, and other clones once, few, many or no size at all.

many	TRBD1	TRBV12-3/TRBV12-4	TRBJ1-1	CASSLVTGGNTEAFF	TGTGCCAGCAGTTTGGTGACAGGGGGTAACACTGAAGCTTTCTTT
-	TRBD1	TRBV10-2	TRBJ1-3	CASTWPGGGNTIYF	TGCGCCAGCACTTGGCCAGGGGGCGGAAACACCATATATTTT
many	-	TRBV5-1	TRBJ1-2	CASSLLTGLYGYTF	TGCGCCAGCAGCTTATTGACAGGTCTCTATGGCTACACCTTC
-	-	TRBV12-3/TRBV12-4	TRBJ2-2	CASSLVYQGRTGELFF	TGTGCCAGCAGTTTGGTGTACCAGGGGCGGACCGGGGAGCTGTTTTTT
few	-	TRBV6-5	TRBJ1-4	CASSYSNGVNEKLFF	TGTGCCAGCAGTTACTCGAACGGCGTGAATGAAAAACTGTTTTTT
few	TRBD2	TRBV12-3/TRBV12-4	TRBJ2-1	CASSFGAGGSEQFF	TGTGCCAGCAGTTTTGGAGCGGGGGGCAGTGAGCAGTTCTTC
-	-	TRBV5-1	TRBJ2-5	CASSRAVSKLETQYF	TGCGCCAGCAGCCGGGCGGTGAGCAAACTAGAGACCCAGTACTTC
few	TRBD2	TRBV7-2	TRBJ2-2	CASSFRLAGGNTGELFF	TGTGCCAGCAGCTTCCGACTAGCGGGGGGAAACACCGGGGAGCTGTTTTTT
few	-	TRBV6-6	TRBJ1-1	CASSYAGTRDTEAFF	TGTGCCAGCAGTTACGCCGGGACAAGGGACACTGAAGCTTTCTTT
-	-	TRBV10-3	TRBJ1-2	CAISESETSGYTF	TGTGCCATCAGTGAGTCAGAGACATCTGGCTACACCTTC
-	TRBD1	TRBV4-1	TRBJ2-7	CASSQVDRGNYEQYF	TGCGCCAGCAGCCAAGTGGACAGGGGGAACTACGAGCAGTACTTC